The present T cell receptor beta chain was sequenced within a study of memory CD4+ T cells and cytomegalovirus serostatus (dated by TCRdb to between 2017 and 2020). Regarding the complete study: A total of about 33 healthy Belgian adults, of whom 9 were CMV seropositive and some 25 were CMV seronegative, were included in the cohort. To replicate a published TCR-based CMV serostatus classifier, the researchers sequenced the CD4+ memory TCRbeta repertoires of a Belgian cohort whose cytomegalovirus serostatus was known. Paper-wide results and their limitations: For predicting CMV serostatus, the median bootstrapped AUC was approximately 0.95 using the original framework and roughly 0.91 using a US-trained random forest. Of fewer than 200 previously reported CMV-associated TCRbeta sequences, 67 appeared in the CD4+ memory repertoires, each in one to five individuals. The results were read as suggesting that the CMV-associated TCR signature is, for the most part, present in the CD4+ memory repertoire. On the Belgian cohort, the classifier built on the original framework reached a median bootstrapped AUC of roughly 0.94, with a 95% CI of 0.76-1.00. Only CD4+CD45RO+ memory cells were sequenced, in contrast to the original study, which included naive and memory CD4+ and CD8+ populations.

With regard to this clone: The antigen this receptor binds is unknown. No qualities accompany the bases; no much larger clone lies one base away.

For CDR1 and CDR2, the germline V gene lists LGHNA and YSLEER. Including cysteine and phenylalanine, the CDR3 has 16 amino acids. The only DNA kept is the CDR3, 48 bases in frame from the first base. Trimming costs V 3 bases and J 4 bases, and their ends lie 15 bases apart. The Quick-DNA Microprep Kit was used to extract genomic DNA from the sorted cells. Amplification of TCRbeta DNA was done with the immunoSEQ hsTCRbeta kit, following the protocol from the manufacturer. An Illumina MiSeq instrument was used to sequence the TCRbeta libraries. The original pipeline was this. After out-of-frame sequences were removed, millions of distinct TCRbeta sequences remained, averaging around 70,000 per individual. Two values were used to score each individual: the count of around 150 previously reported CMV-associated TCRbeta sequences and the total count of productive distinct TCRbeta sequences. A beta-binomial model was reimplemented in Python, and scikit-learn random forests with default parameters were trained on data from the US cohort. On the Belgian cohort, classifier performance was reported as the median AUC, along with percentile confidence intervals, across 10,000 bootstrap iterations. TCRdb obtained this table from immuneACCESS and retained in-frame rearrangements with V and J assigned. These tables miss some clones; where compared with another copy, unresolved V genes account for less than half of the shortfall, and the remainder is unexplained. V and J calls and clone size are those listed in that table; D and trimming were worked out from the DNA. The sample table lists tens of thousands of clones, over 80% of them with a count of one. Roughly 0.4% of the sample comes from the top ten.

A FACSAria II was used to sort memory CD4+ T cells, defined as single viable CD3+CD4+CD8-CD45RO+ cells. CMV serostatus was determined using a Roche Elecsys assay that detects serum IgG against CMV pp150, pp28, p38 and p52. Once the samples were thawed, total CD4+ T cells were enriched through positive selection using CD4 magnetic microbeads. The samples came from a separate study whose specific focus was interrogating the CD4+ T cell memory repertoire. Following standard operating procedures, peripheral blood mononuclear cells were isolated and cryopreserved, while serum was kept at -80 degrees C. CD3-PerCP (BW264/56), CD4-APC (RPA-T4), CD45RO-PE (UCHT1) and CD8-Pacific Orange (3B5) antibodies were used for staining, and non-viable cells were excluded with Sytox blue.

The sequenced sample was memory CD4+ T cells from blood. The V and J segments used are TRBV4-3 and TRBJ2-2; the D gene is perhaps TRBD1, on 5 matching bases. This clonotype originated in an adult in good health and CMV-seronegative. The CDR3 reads CASSHTGLSSTGELFF. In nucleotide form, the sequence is TGCGCCAGCAGCCATACAGGTCTAAGCAGCACCGGGGAGCTGTTTTTT.